One sample yielded the 26 T cell receptor beta chains listed below, sequenced in a study of CD8+ T cells in alopecia areata. Treatment specified: oral pan-JAK inhibitor, 5-10 mg twice daily. RNA was isolated and reverse transcribed to cDNA, the sequencing template. Profiling relied on immunoSEQ multiplex PCR, and the TCRdb table lists in-frame clones only, not all of them. The sample lists 150,000 to 200,000 clones, roughly 65% occurring once. Sequencing was performed on CD4+ T cells sorted from blood, taken at week 4, from a patient treated with tofacitinib. The receptors shown here come from a human donor with alopecia areata.

This clone has only one observation. This chain joins TRBV30 and TRBJ2-7; D uncertain. Trimming pared 7 bases from V and 6 bases from J, leaving 10 bases between. This CDR3 contains 10 residues. The germline V gene has CDR1 GTSNPN and CDR2 SVGIG (reference sequence). The CDR3 is CALEWGEQYF. In DNA, the CDR3 is TGTGCCTTAGAGTGGGGCGAGCAGTACTTC.

The chain couples TRBV29-1 to TRBJ2-4; D ambiguous. This CDR3 spans 13 amino acids. Trimming removed 5 bases at V and 8 bases at J, with 16 bases between. In germline, CDR1 is SQVTM, CDR2 ANQGSEA. The DNA of the CDR3 is TGCAGCGTTCGACCAGGCGGAAGCTACATTCAGTACTTC. Amino acid sequence: CSVRPGGSYIQYF.

This clone has just one count. The rearrangement joins TRBV5-6 to TRBJ2-7; D ambiguous. This CDR3 is built from 12 residues. Trimming left V 4 bases short and J 0 bases short, with 5 bases between. Germline CDR1 SGHDT, CDR2 YYEEEE. CDR3 region: CASSASSYEQYF. CDR3 bases: TGTGCCAGCAGCGCTAGCTCCTACGAGCAGTACTTC.

V gene TRBV30 combines with J gene TRBJ1-6; D uncertain. With 4 bases removed from V and 0 bases from J, the gap between germline ends came to 7 bases. Germline CDR1 GTSNPN, CDR2 SVGIG (reference sequence). This CDR3 has 14 residues. CDR3 residues: CAWTFSSYNSPLHF. The CDR3 DNA is TGTGCCTGGACTTTTAGCTCCTATAATTCACCCCTCCACTTT.

V and J are TRBV6-6 and TRBJ2-4; D ambiguous. Germline V lookup: CDR1 MNHNY, CDR2 SVGAGI (reference sequence). V was trimmed by 4 bases and J by 1 base, leaving 11 bases between them. The CDR3 consists of 15 residues. The CDR3 DNA reads as TGTGCCAGCAGTTCCATTGACACGGCCAAAAACATTCAGTACTTC. Protein product: CASSSIDTAKNIQYF.

The V call is TRBV5-4, the J call TRBJ2-3, with a weak D call TRBD2 (5 bases). Germline values: CDR1 SGHNT, CDR2 YYREEE (reference sequence). The CDR3 has 13 residues. CDR3 amino acids: CADGRWETDTQYF. CDR3 DNA sequence: TGTGCGGACGGCAGGTGGGAGACAGATACGCAGTATTTT.

The V and J genes are TRBV29-1 and TRBJ2-3; TRBD2 matches at 7 bases. The CDR3 runs 14 residues. The V and J ends lost 6 bases and 0 bases, in that order; junction bases with no gene match: 6. Germline V gene data show CDR1 as SQVTM and CDR2 as ANQGSEA. The CDR3 bases are TGCAGCGTGGCGACTAGCACTAGCACAGATACGCAGTATTTT. It specifies CSVATSTSTDTQYF.

This clone has more than one count but fewer than ten. The rearrangement joins TRBV7-3 to TRBJ2-3; 10 bases are a match to TRBD2. Trimming took 0 bases from V and 5 from J; bases not matched to a gene: 8. The CDR3 length is 17 residues. The germline gives CDR1 SGHTA, CDR2 FQGTGA. The CDR3 region is CASSLTPGTSVLDTQYF. CDR3 DNA: TGTGCCAGCAGCTTAACACCCGGGACTAGCGTGCTAGATACGCAGTATTTT.

The chain employs TRBV29-1 and TRBJ2-5, with no clear D. V was pared by 5 bases and J by 1 base, with 8 bases between. The CDR3 sequence is 12 residues long. Germline V lookup: CDR1 SQVTM, CDR2 ANQGSEA. For the CDR3, the DNA is TGCAGCGTTCAGAACATCCAAGAGACCCAGTACTTC. Translation: CSVQNIQETQYF.

V is TRBV7-8 and J is TRBJ2-5, with TRBD2 matching 8 bases. CDR3 length: 14 residues. Germline trimming cut 6 bases from V and 5 bases from J; bases unmatched to any gene: 8. Looked up from germline, CDR1 is SGHVS and CDR2 is FQNEAQ. CDR3 sequence reads: CASSSSGSMETQYF. DNA of the CDR3: TGTGCCAGCAGTTCTAGCGGGTCCATGGAGACCCAGTACTTC.

V gene TRBV29-1 combines with J gene TRBJ2-5; TRBD2 matches 9 bases. Germline CDR1 SQVTM, CDR2 ANQGSEA. This CDR3 comprises 13 residues. With 7 bases clipped from V and 3 bases from J, the junction kept 6 bases outside the gene matches. The CDR3 sequence: CSERLAEKETQYF. The CDR3 nucleotides are TGCAGCGAGCGACTAGCGGAAAAAGAGACCCAGTACTTC.

The V call is TRBV9, the J call TRBJ2-5; weak D call: TRBD2 (5 bases). V was cut by 3 bases and J by 0 bases, with 12 bases left in between. Germline V lookup: CDR1 SGDLS, CDR2 YYNGEE. The CDR3 is made up of 15 amino acids. The CDR3 loop reads CASSAGVGNQETQYF. CDR3 DNA: TGTGCCAGCAGCGCCGGGGTGGGGAACCAAGAGACCCAGTACTTC.

This clone turned up a few times. Here the CDR3 reads CSTARGTDTQYF. In nucleotides, the CDR3 is TGCAGCACTGCGCGGGGCACAGATACGCAGTATTTT. This sequence joins TRBV29-1 and TRBJ2-3, with D perhaps TRBD2 (5 bases). CDR1 is SQVTM, CDR2 ANQGSEA, per germline. V shed 8 bases and J shed 1 base, with 10 bases lying between them. CDR3 size: 12 residues.

The chain is built from TRBV30 and TRBJ2-7, with a possible D match to TRBD1 (6 bases). With 4 bases removed from V and 5 bases from J, the gap between germline ends came to 15 bases. The CDR3 loop spans 13 amino acids. CDR1 is GTSNPN, CDR2 SVGIG, per germline (reference sequence). Here the CDR3 reads CAWKRQGNHEQYF. In DNA, the CDR3 is TGTGCCTGGAAAAGGCAGGGGAACCACGAGCAGTACTTC.

The CDR3 nucleotides are TGTGCCAGCAGCTTGGTGGCTAATTCACCCCTCCACTTT. Translated, it gives CASSLVANSPLHF. V and J are TRBV5-6 and TRBJ1-6; D not certain. V was cut by 0 bases and J by 6 bases, with 4 bases left in between. This CDR3 comprises 13 residues. The germline CDR1 and CDR2 sequences are SGHDT and YYEEEE.

This rearrangement joins TRBV30 to TRBJ2-7; the D is unclear. Germline V gene data show CDR1 as GTSNPN and CDR2 as SVGIG (reference sequence). This CDR3 has 14 residues. Trimming removed 4 bases at V and 9 bases at J, with 22 bases between. The CDR3 sequence: CAWTRVQPSTLQYF. The CDR3 coding sequence is TGTGCCTGGACCCGGGTCCAACCATCGACCCTGCAGTACTTC.

J is TRBJ1-4 and V is TRBV7-9; D may be TRBD1 (5 bases). V was pared by 4 bases and J by 8 bases, with 11 bases between. The CDR3 has 13 residues. Germline CDR1 reads SEHNR; CDR2 reads FQNEAQ (reference sequence). This chain's CDR3 is CASSSREYEKLFF. The CDR3 nucleotides are TGTGCCAGCAGCTCCAGGGAGTACGAAAAACTGTTTTTT.

The V gene is TRBV29-1, the J gene TRBJ1-2, with D uncertain. Per germline, CDR1 SQVTM and CDR2 ANQGSEA. CDR3 size: 14 residues. This CDR3 is CRASLGVGNYGYTF. CDR3 nucleotide sequence: TGCAGAGCCTCCCTTGGGGTGGGGAACTATGGCTACACCTTC.

The CDR3 loop is CASSPSRYHEQYF. CDR3 nucleotide sequence: TGTGCCAGCAGCCCTTCCAGATACCACGAGCAGTACTTC. J is TRBJ2-7 and V is TRBV7-2, with D uncertain. The ends were cut back, 5 bases at V and 5 bases at J, with 13 bases in the middle. Germline CDR1 and CDR2: SGHTA and FQGNSA. CDR3 length: 13 residues.

The chain has TRBV29-1 and TRBJ2-5; D call uncertain. CDR1 is SQVTM, CDR2 ANQGSEA, per germline. V lost 3 bases to trimming and J lost 2 bases, with 7 bases between them. The CDR3 length is 12 residues. The CDR3 is CSVDPYQETQYF. Here the CDR3 DNA reads TGCAGCGTTGACCCCTATCAAGAGACCCAGTACTTC.

The gene calls are TRBV11-2 and TRBJ2-3; 11 nucleotides agree with TRBD2. The V and J ends lost 3 bases and 3 bases, in that order; junction bases with no gene match: 5. Germline V gene lookup returns CDR1 SGHAT and CDR2 FQNNGV. The CDR3 is 16 residues long. This CDR3 is CASSFLAGGYTDTQYF. The CDR3 coding sequence is TGTGCCAGCAGCTTTCTAGCGGGGGGATATACAGATACGCAGTATTTT.

The gene calls are TRBV5-6 and TRBJ1-2; unclear D gene. The germline gives CDR1 SGHDT, CDR2 YYEEEE. Trimming stripped 4 bases from V and 6 bases from J, with 13 bases between. This CDR3 has 13 residues. CDR3 region: CASSHQQVDGYTF. CDR3 nucleotides: TGTGCCAGCAGCCATCAACAAGTGGATGGCTACACCTTC.

This sequence joins TRBV30 and TRBJ2-7, with D possibly TRBD1 on 6 matching bases. V gave up 0 bases and J gave up 3 bases, with 12 bases separating them. The germline CDR1 and CDR2 sequences are GTSNPN and SVGIG (reference sequence). The CDR3 spans 14 residues. In DNA, the CDR3 is TGTGCCTGGAGTGTAGCTGTCAGGGGCTACGAGCAGTACTTC. It encodes CAWSVAVRGYEQYF.

This clone was picked up a small number of times. The rearrangement uses TRBV7-9 and TRBJ2-5, with D unclear. CDR3 length: 11 residues. Germline values: CDR1 SEHNR, CDR2 FQNEAQ (reference sequence). V lost 2 bases, J lost 14 bases, and 12 bases lay in between. CDR3 sequence (DNA): TGTGCCAGCAGCTTAAGTCTCGTACTATACTTC. Its translation: CASSLSLVLYF.

The V gene is TRBV30, the J gene TRBJ1-1; 7 positions agree with TRBD1. This CDR3 has 13 residues. J lost 4 bases, V lost 3 bases, and 5 bases had no gene match. Germline V gene sequence: CDR1 GTSNPN, CDR2 SVGIG (reference sequence). CDR3 residues: CAWRDRIATEAFF. Written as DNA, the CDR3 is TGTGCCTGGAGGGACAGGATTGCCACTGAAGCTTTCTTT. The full variable domain, rest sourced from reference TRBV30 and TRBJ1-1, is SQTIHQWPATLVQPVGSPLSLECTVEGTSNPNLYWYRQAAGRGLQLLFYSVGIGQISSEVPQNLSASRPQDRQFILSSKKLLLSDSGFYLCAWRDRIATEAFFGQGTRLTVV.

This chain links TRBV30 with TRBJ1-1; possible D gene TRBD1, 6 bases. Germline assignment: CDR1 GTSNPN and CDR2 SVGIG (reference sequence). Trimming took off 5 bases at V and 1 base at J, with 11 bases between the two ends. The CDR3 runs 13 residues. The CDR3: CAWDYRENTEAFF. The CDR3 DNA reads TGTGCCTGGGACTACAGGGAGAACACTGAAGCTTTCTTT.